The clone carrying this T cell receptor (beta chain) was counted only a few times. Being one base from a much bigger clone, this may be a read error. The CDR3 spans 15 residues. Germline values: CDR1 MNHEY, CDR2 SVGEGT. This sample is drawn from a study of regulatory T cells in long-lasting Graves disease. Arm-PCR of CDR3 regions with iRepertoire HTBI primers generated TCR beta libraries. TCRdb analysed the multiplex PCR reads with MiXCR anew, one entry per CDR3 protein. In the table there are about 540,000 distinct CDR3 sequences, roughly 14% of which are singletons. Time point reported: newly diagnosed GD, antithyroid drugs for less than 3 months. RNA extracted from PBMCs served as the sequencing template. Separately, the same data were catalogued under a study of T cells in Graves' hyperthyroidism and ophthalmopathy. That report notes: Patients showing uncontrolled infection, other autoimmune disease, pregnancy or lactation were ineligible.

The source is a man younger than 40 with Graves disease. The specimen was peripheral blood mononuclear cells (PBMCs), collected at new diagnosis, from a patient treated with antithyroid drugs. V is TRBV6-2 or TRBV6-3 and J is TRBJ1-5, with 7 positions matching TRBD1. The CDR3 region has the DNA TGTGCCAGCAGGAGACAGGGAGATAGCAATCGGCCCCAGCATTTT. Its translation: CASRRQGDSNRPQHF.